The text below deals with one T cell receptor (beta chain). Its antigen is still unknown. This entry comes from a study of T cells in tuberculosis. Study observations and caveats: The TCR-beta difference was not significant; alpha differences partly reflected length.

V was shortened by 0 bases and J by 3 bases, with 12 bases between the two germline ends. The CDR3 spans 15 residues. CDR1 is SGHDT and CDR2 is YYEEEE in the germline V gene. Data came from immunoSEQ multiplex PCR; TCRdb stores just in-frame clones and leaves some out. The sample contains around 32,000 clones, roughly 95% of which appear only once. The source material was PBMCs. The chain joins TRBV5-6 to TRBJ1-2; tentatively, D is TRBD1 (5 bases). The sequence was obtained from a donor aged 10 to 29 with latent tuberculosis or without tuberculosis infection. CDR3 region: CASSLDHGGDYGYTF. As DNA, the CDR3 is TGTGCCAGCAGCTTGGATCACGGGGGAGACTATGGCTACACCTTC.